This record looks at one TCR beta chain sequence and its context. Unmatched junction bases numbered 20, after V lost 2 bases and J lost 5 bases. CDR3 length: 20 residues. In germline, CDR1 is LGHNT, CDR2 FRNRAP. These data come from a study of cytomegalovirus exposure and HLA in healthy donors. It was with 60 Vbeta and 13 Jbeta primers that the PCR ran. In the original analysis: It was a later analysis that counted 79 million or so unique TCR beta chains, of which around 11 million were shared. Libraries were prepared by immunoSEQ multiplex PCR; TCRdb keeps only in-frame clonotypes and omits some of them. That table supplies the V and J calls and clone size; D and trimming were determined from the DNA. The sample carries 130,000 to 150,000 clones, about three quarters recorded once.

This sequence was found in a male donor in good health and CMV-seropositive. What was sequenced was PBMCs. The gene calls are TRBV12-5 and TRBJ2-5; 10 bases line up with TRBD2. Here the CDR3 reads CASGLPASRVAGGSWETQYF. CDR3 DNA: TGTGCTAGTGGTTTGCCCGCCTCGAGGGTAGCGGGGGGTTCGTGGGAGACCCAGTACTTC.